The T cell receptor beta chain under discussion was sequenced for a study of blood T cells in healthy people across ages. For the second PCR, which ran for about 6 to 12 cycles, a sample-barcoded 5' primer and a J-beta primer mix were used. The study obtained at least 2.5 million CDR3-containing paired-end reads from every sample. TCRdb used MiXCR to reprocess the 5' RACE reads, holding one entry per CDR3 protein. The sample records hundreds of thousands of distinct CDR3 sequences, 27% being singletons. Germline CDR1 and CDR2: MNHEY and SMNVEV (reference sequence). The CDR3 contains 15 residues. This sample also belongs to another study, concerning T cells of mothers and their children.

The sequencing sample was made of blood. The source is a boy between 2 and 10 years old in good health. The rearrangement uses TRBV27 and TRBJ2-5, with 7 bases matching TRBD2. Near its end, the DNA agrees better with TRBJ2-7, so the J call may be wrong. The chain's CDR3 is CASSLSSGRHYEQYF. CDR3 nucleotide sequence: TGTGCCAGCAGTTTATCGTCCGGGAGGCACTACGAGCAGTACTTC.